The 32 T cell receptor beta chains presented below share a single source sample, sequenced in a study of blood T cell repertoires in COVID-19. Method: immunoSEQ multiplex PCR; TCRdb's copy keeps in-frame clones and lacks some. The data contain about 130,000 clones, around 81% of them singletons. Sequencing used peripheral blood. These receptors were taken from a man in his sixties with acute or convalescent COVID-19.

The V gene is TRBV27, the J gene TRBJ2-1; 7 bases are shared with TRBD1. The CDR3 sequence is 15 residues long. Germline V CDR1 and CDR2: MNHEY, SMNVEV (reference sequence). V was clipped by 4 bases and J by 4 bases; unmatched bases: 7. CDR3: CASSSRDSFYNEQFF. The CDR3 DNA is TGTGCCAGCAGTTCCCGGGACAGCTTTTACAATGAGCAGTTCTTC.

The table lists this clone with a count of one. The chain couples TRBV28 to TRBJ1-2, with 8 bases that match TRBD1. V was clipped by 2 bases and J by 4 bases; unmatched bases: 3. Germline CDR1 is MDHEN and CDR2 is SYDVKM. The CDR3 contains 14 residues. The CDR3 sequence: CASSLRTGTYGYTF. DNA of the CDR3: TGTGCCAGCAGTTTACGGACAGGGACCTATGGCTACACCTTC.

The J gene is TRBJ1-5, the V gene TRBV27, with TRBD1 matching 12 bases. From germline, CDR1 is MNHEY and CDR2 SMNVEV (reference sequence). J gave up 7 bases and V 2 bases, and 3 bases lay outside the gene matches. The length of the CDR3 is 15 residues. The chain's CDR3 is CASSLGTGGGQPQHF. CDR3 nucleotide sequence: TGTGCCAGCAGTTTAGGGACAGGGGGCGGACAGCCCCAGCATTTT.

The chain joins TRBV28 to TRBJ1-2; no clear D. The CDR3 has 16 amino acids. Germline CDR1 is MDHEN and CDR2 is SYDVKM. V lost 4 bases and J lost 8, with 23 bases in between. In nucleotides, the CDR3 is TGTGCCAGCAGTTCTCAGAGGGCAGAAGGGTTCGGGGGCTACACCTTC. Protein product: CASSSQRAEGFGGYTF.

The gene calls are TRBV15 and TRBJ2-1; maybe TRBD1 (5 bases). CDR3 length equals 13 residues. V was clipped by 3 bases and J by 6 bases, with 9 bases between them. The germline gives CDR1 LNHNV, CDR2 YYDKDF (reference sequence). The CDR3 spells CATSSLQGNEQFF. CDR3 bases: TGTGCCACCAGCAGCCTCCAGGGCAATGAGCAGTTCTTC.

The V and J genes are TRBV3-1 (or the pseudogene TRBV3-2) and TRBJ1-2; TRBD1 matches at 7 bases. Germline values: CDR1 LGHDT, CDR2 YNNKEL (reference sequence). V lost 5 bases, J lost 5 bases, and 14 bases stayed unmatched. The CDR3 runs to 16 residues. CDR3 sequence (DNA): TGTGCCAGCAGCGATAATAACAGGGGTTTGTGGTATGGCTACACCTTC. It encodes CASSDNNRGLWYGYTF.

The chain joins TRBV3-1 (or the pseudogene TRBV3-2) to TRBJ2-7; TRBD2 agrees at 13 bases. V shed 4 bases, J shed 6 bases, and the junction held 3 bases outside the gene matches. The CDR3 is 14 amino acids. CDR1 is LGHDT and CDR2 is YNNKEL in the germline V gene (reference sequence). The DNA for the CDR3 is TGTGCCAGCAGCCGAAGACTAGCGGGAGGCGAGCAGTACTTC. Protein: CASSRRLAGGEQYF.

V and J are TRBV11-3 and TRBJ2-1, with 8 positions matching TRBD2. This CDR3 is built from 15 residues. The junction had 9 bases not matched to a gene; V was cut back by 5 bases and J by 6 bases. Looked up from germline, CDR1 is SGHNT and CDR2 is YENEEA. The CDR3 DNA reads TGTGCCAGCAGCCTGGGACTAGGAGAGTCCAATGAGCAGTTCTTC. Translation: CASSLGLGESNEQFF.

The rearrangement links TRBV25-1 to TRBJ1-4; tentatively, D is TRBD1 (6 bases). V lost 6 bases and J 7 bases, leaving 15 bases between the germline ends. Germline CDR1 and CDR2: MGHDK and SYGVNS. The CDR3 is 14 amino acids. The CDR3 nucleotides are TGTGCCAGCAGGGACGACAGGAGAGGTGAAAAACTGTTTTTT. The encoded protein is CASRDDRRGEKLFF.

V is TRBV28 and J is TRBJ1-2, with D uncertain. The CDR3 has 14 residues. From germline, CDR1 is MDHEN and CDR2 SYDVKM. Trimming removed 3 bases at V and 4 bases at J, with 12 bases between. The CDR3 DNA sequence: TGTGCCAGCAGTTTTTCCATGGGGAGCTATGGCTACACCTTC. Amino acids: CASSFSMGSYGYTF.

The CDR3 sequence is CASSVSGTTGDTQYF. The CDR3 DNA reads TGTGCCAGCAGCGTATCCGGGACTACTGGAGATACGCAGTATTTT. This chain connects TRBV9 to TRBJ2-3; 7 bases agree with TRBD2. The CDR3 runs to 15 residues. V gave up 1 base and J gave up 5 bases; unmatched junction bases: 7. CDR1 is SGDLS, CDR2 YYNGEE, per germline.

This sequence joins TRBV19 and TRBJ1-3, with 7 bases matching TRBD1. The CDR3 contains 12 residues. V lost 4 bases to trimming and J lost 15 bases; unmatched junction nucleotides: 9. Germline V gives CDR1 LNHDA, CDR2 SQIVND (reference sequence). The chain's CDR3 is CASSTSGQLRYF. CDR3 sequence (DNA): TGTGCCAGTAGTACCTCGGGACAGCTGCGATATTTT.

The chain couples TRBV6-5 to TRBJ2-7; the match to TRBD1 covers 7 bases. The V segment lost 6 bases and the J segment 0 bases; nucleotides outside the gene matches: 8. The CDR3 has 15 amino acids. Germline CDR1 and CDR2: MNHEY and SVGAGI. The DNA of the CDR3 is TGTGCCAGCAGACTCACCGGGACAGCCTCCTACGAGCAGTACTTC. Encoded protein: CASRLTGTASYEQYF.

This rearrangement joins TRBV5-1 to TRBJ1-3; TRBD1 agrees at 9 bases. Trimming cost V 1 base and J 0 bases; bases outside gene matches: 5. The germline V gene has CDR1 SGHRS and CDR2 YFSETQ. The CDR3 consists of 17 residues. The CDR3 loop reads CASSLRPGQGSGNTIYF. The CDR3 bases are TGCGCCAGCAGCTTGCGACCGGGACAGGGCTCTGGAAACACCATATATTTT.

This clone was counted between two and nine times. The V call is TRBV6-2 or TRBV6-3, the J call TRBJ1-4, with D tentatively TRBD1 (6 bases). Trimming removed 6 bases at V and 7 bases at J, with 15 bases between. The CDR3 runs to 14 residues. Looked up from germline, CDR1 is MNHEY and CDR2 is SVGEGT. The DNA of the CDR3 is TGTGCCAGCAGCTTCCTAGGACAGATTGAAAAACTGTTTTTT. This translates into CASSFLGQIEKLFF.

A note on this clone: Additional DNA sequences in this sample encode the identical CDR3. The genes are TRBV18 and TRBJ2-6, with TRBD1 as a possible D gene (5 bases). The CDR3 extends over 16 amino acids. The V gene's germline CDR1 is KGHSH and CDR2 LQKENI. V gave up 3 bases and J gave up 0 bases, with 9 bases separating them. The CDR3 protein is CASSPRQSSGANVLTF. In nucleotides, the CDR3 is TGTGCCAGCTCACCGCGACAGTCCTCTGGGGCCAACGTCCTGACTTTC.

CDR3 region: CAWSVGTGSQPQHF. Written as DNA, the CDR3 is TGTGCCTGGAGTGTAGGGACAGGGAGTCAGCCCCAGCATTTT. J is TRBJ1-5 and V is TRBV30; 9 bases match TRBD1. The CDR3 runs 14 residues. The V gene's germline CDR1 is GTSNPN and CDR2 SVGIG (reference sequence). With V trimmed by 0 bases and J by 6 bases, 3 bases remained unmatched. The complete variable domain, with remaining parts taken from reference TRBV30 and TRBJ1-5, reads SQTIHQWPATLVQPVGSPLSLECTVEGTSNPNLYWYRQAAGRGLQLLFYSVGIGQISSEVPQNLSASRPQDRQFILSSKKLLLSDSGFYLCAWSVGTGSQPQHFGDGTRLSIL.

V gene TRBV28 combines with J gene TRBJ2-1, with 10 bases identical to TRBD1. This CDR3 contains 15 residues. Per the germline V gene, CDR1 is MDHEN and CDR2 is SYDVKM. With 6 bases clipped from V and 0 bases from J, the junction kept 2 bases outside the gene matches. The DNA for the CDR3 is TGTGCCAGCAGGACAGGGGGCCCCTCCTACAATGAGCAGTTCTTC. Amino acid sequence: CASRTGGPSYNEQFF.

This chain connects TRBV6-5 to TRBJ2-4, with D perhaps TRBD2 (6 bases). V lost 2 bases and J lost 0, with 11 bases in between. The CDR3 length is 16 residues. CDR1 is MNHEY and CDR2 is SVGAGI in the germline V gene. The CDR3 here is CASSYDGGVAKNIQYF. In DNA, the CDR3 is TGTGCCAGCAGTTACGACGGCGGGGTAGCCAAAAACATTCAGTACTTC.

This chain uses TRBV18 with TRBJ1-4; possible D gene TRBD1, 6 bases. The CDR3 has 14 residues. V was shortened by 6 bases and J by 3 bases, with 11 bases between the two germline ends. CDR1 and CDR2 (germline): KGHSH, LQKENI. CDR3: CASSQGTPNEKLFF. The DNA of the CDR3 is TGTGCCAGCTCGCAGGGGACCCCTAATGAAAAACTGTTTTTT.

The V gene is TRBV7-9, the J gene TRBJ2-5; maybe TRBD2 (6 bases). CDR1 is SEHNR, CDR2 FQNEAQ, per germline (reference sequence). Trimming pared 6 bases from V and 4 bases from J, leaving 12 bases between. The CDR3 loop spans 13 amino acids. CDR3: CASRPPGRETQYF. In DNA form, the CDR3 reads TGTGCCAGCAGGCCCCCCGGGAGAGAGACCCAGTACTTC.

The V gene is TRBV5-1, the J gene TRBJ2-3; TRBD2 matches 8 bases. V lost 4 bases, J lost 5 bases, and 9 bases stayed unmatched. CDR1 and CDR2 from the germline V gene are SGHRS and YFSETQ. This CDR3 has 15 residues. For the CDR3, the DNA is TGCGCCAGCAGCCCGGGGGGGGCGCGTGGAGATACGCAGTATTTT. It specifies CASSPGGARGDTQYF.

The gene calls are TRBV6-1 and TRBJ1-3; possibly TRBD1 for D (5 bases). Germline CDR1 MNHNS, CDR2 SASEGT. The CDR3 consists of 15 residues. With 6 bases removed from V and 0 bases from J, the gap between germline ends came to 12 bases. CDR3 amino acids: CASSTPGGSGNTIYF. DNA of the CDR3: TGTGCCAGCAGCACCCCGGGGGGCTCTGGAAACACCATATATTTT.

V gene TRBV5-1 combines with J gene TRBJ2-2; no clear D gene. V lost 0 bases to trimming and J lost 1 base, with 10 bases between them. Per the germline V gene, CDR1 is SGHRS and CDR2 is YFSETQ. This CDR3 is built from 16 residues. The CDR3 nucleotides read TGCGCCAGCAGCTTGGCCGCGGCCGGGAACACCGGGGAGCTGTTTTTT. Translated, it gives CASSLAAAGNTGELFF.

This chain connects TRBV29-1 to TRBJ2-3, with 10 bases that match TRBD1. Unmatched junction bases numbered 8, after V lost 4 bases and J lost 4 bases. CDR3 size: 15 residues. Per germline, CDR1 SQVTM and CDR2 ANQGSEA. The CDR3 bases are TGCAGCGTTGGAGGGGACAGGGGTCTATCAGATACGCAGTATTTT. Encoded protein: CSVGGDRGLSDTQYF.

V usage is TRBV6-5 and J usage is TRBJ2-7; TRBD2 matches at 8 bases. After removal of 4 bases from V and 3 bases from J, the junction contained 8 bases not matched to a gene. CDR1 and CDR2 (germline): MNHEY, SVGAGI. The CDR3 consists of 15 residues. CDR3 amino acids: CASSSFPGTSYEQYF. CDR3 nucleotides: TGTGCCAGCAGTTCCTTCCCCGGGACTAGCTACGAGCAGTACTTC.

V is TRBV5-1 and J is TRBJ2-5, with TRBD2 as a possible D gene (5 bases). Trimming removed 0 bases at V and 9 bases at J, with 12 bases between. CDR1 and CDR2 from the germline V gene are SGHRS and YFSETQ. This CDR3 is built from 13 residues. Here the CDR3 reads CASSLEIAPAQYF. The CDR3 nucleotides read TGCGCCAGCAGCTTGGAGATAGCGCCGGCCCAGTACTTC.

The gene calls are TRBV19 and TRBJ1-3; D perhaps matches TRBD1 (6 bases). From germline, CDR1 is LNHDA and CDR2 SQIVND (reference sequence). Between the trimmed V and J ends, which lost 5 bases and 3 bases, there was a span of 11 bases. This CDR3 is 14 amino acids long. Here the CDR3 DNA reads TGTGCCAGTAGTGGCAGGGGAGATGGAAACACCATATATTTT. Its translation is CASSGRGDGNTIYF.

The chain links TRBV27 to TRBJ2-1; 8 bases line up with TRBD2. The CDR3 is 16 amino acids. With 5 bases clipped from V and 4 bases from J, the junction kept 10 bases outside the gene matches. Germline V CDR1 and CDR2: MNHEY, SMNVEV (reference sequence). CDR3: CASSPILAGDYNEQFF. CDR3 DNA sequence: TGTGCCAGCAGTCCCATCCTAGCGGGCGATTACAATGAGCAGTTCTTC.

The rearrangement links TRBV28 to TRBJ1-4; TRBD1 might be the D (5 bases). Germline loops: CDR1 MDHEN, CDR2 SYDVKM. This CDR3 contains 13 residues. Trimming took off 6 bases at V and 6 bases at J, with 11 bases between the two ends. The CDR3 reads CASSLRVDEKLFF. In DNA, the CDR3 is TGTGCCAGCAGCCTCAGGGTGGATGAAAAACTGTTTTTT.

The chain couples TRBV9 to TRBJ2-3, with 8 bases fitting TRBD1. V was clipped by 4 bases and J by 3 bases; unmatched bases: 7. Germline CDR1 and CDR2: SGDLS and YYNGEE. There are 15 residues in the CDR3. Written as DNA, the CDR3 is TGTGCCAGCAGCTCGGGGACAGGTAGGACAGATACGCAGTATTTT. Its translation: CASSSGTGRTDTQYF.

CDR3 loop: CASSQRRDRAPLHF. CDR3 bases: TGTGCCAGCAGCCAGAGACGGGACAGGGCACCCCTCCACTTT. The chain joins TRBV3-1 (or the pseudogene TRBV3-2) to TRBJ1-6; 9 bases agree with TRBD1. The CDR3 runs 14 residues. V dropped 3 bases and J dropped 11; count of bases not matched to a gene: 5. Looked up from germline, CDR1 is LGHDT and CDR2 is YNNKEL (reference sequence).